Each of the 30 T cell receptor beta chains below was sequenced from the same sample in a study of T cell clones after liver transplantation. Using immunoSEQ multiplex PCR, the repertoire was profiled, and TCRdb retains in-frame clones only, with some absent. The repertoire consists of about 74,000 clones, with 80% occurring once and the leading ten covering roughly 0.54%. The sample here was CD4+ T cells from blood, taken before liver transplant. The source of these receptors is a human donor who received a liver transplant.

This clone was detected only a few times. The CDR3: CASSAIGTGYTGELFF. Written as DNA, the CDR3 is TGTGCCAGCAGCGCCATTGGGACAGGGTACACCGGGGAGCTGTTTTTT. The genes are TRBV9 and TRBJ2-2; 9 bases line up with TRBD1. This CDR3 is 16 amino acids long. Per germline, CDR1 SGDLS and CDR2 YYNGEE. The ends lost 3 bases at V and 3 bases at J; junction bases unmatched: 6.

This chain uses TRBV11-2 with TRBJ1-2, with 9 bases identical to TRBD1. Germline V gene sequence: CDR1 SGHAT, CDR2 FQNNGV. The length of the CDR3 is 14 residues. The V segment lost 1 base and the J segment 6 bases; nucleotides outside the gene matches: 3. The CDR3 DNA reads as TGTGCCAGCAGCTTAGGGACAGGGGTTAATGGCTACACCTTC. This codes for CASSLGTGVNGYTF.

CDR3 nucleotides: TGCGCCAGCAGGTTCACCTTAAACGACCAAGAGACCCAGTACTTC. This sequence encodes CASRFTLNDQETQYF. The rearrangement links TRBV5-1 to TRBJ2-5, with D uncertain. Trimming cost V 5 bases and J 0 bases, with 14 bases left between them. CDR1 and CDR2 from the germline V gene are SGHRS and YFSETQ. This CDR3 region has 15 residues.

The CDR3 is CASSPHPPGQGEKLFF. Here the CDR3 DNA reads TGTGCCAGCAGCCCCCACCCGCCGGGACAGGGCGAAAAACTGTTTTTT. The rearrangement links TRBV7-2 to TRBJ1-4; TRBD1 matches 9 bases. The V gene end was trimmed by 5 bases and the J gene end by 8 bases; junction bases not matched to a gene: 12. This CDR3 contains 16 residues. The germline gives CDR1 SGHTA, CDR2 FQGNSA.

J is TRBJ2-7 and V is TRBV11-2; D assignment may be TRBD1 or TRBD2 (5 bases each). Germline loops: CDR1 SGHAT, CDR2 FQNNGV. Deletions cut 5 bases from V and 1 base from J, with 15 bases between. The CDR3 extends over 15 amino acids. This CDR3 reads CASSPKGTKSYEQYF. DNA for the CDR3: TGTGCCAGCAGCCCGAAGGGGACCAAGTCCTACGAGCAGTACTTC.

The chain links TRBV28 to TRBJ2-7; D unresolved. This CDR3 contains 14 residues. V shed 5 bases and J shed 0 bases, with 11 bases lying between them. CDR1 and CDR2 (germline): MDHEN, SYDVKM. This CDR3 reads CASSQTFLSYEQYF. DNA for the CDR3: TGTGCCAGCAGTCAGACATTCCTCTCCTACGAGCAGTACTTC.

The chain couples TRBV5-4 to TRBJ2-3, with 9 bases aligning to TRBD1. The trim removed 4 bases at V and 6 bases at J, leaving 6 bases unmatched. Germline CDR1 is SGHNT and CDR2 is YYREEE (reference sequence). CDR3 length: 14 residues. As DNA, the CDR3 is TGTGCCAGCAGCCCGGGACAGGGCGGGGATACGCAGTATTTT. Amino acids: CASSPGQGGDTQYF.

J is TRBJ2-2 and V is TRBV2; D is uncertain. The CDR3 contains 13 residues. Trimming removed 2 bases from V and 8 bases from J, with 9 bases in between. Looked up from germline, CDR1 is SNHLY and CDR2 is FYNNEI. Here the CDR3 reads CASSELTRGELFF. The CDR3 DNA sequence: TGTGCCAGCAGTGAATTGACTCGTGGGGAGCTGTTTTTT. Using reference TRBV2 and TRBJ2-2 for the parts outside the CDR3, the full variable domain is EPEVTQTPSHQVTQMGQEVILRCVPISNHLYFYWYRQILGQKVEFLVSFYNNEISEKSEIFDDQFSVERPDGSNFTLKIRSTKLEDSAMYFCASSELTRGELFFGEGSRLTVL.

This clone was picked up a small number of times. This chain joins TRBV11-1 and TRBJ2-3; 9 bases map to TRBD1. The V and J ends lost 1 base and 1 base, in that order; junction bases with no gene match: 0. Germline V gene sequence: CDR1 SGHAT, CDR2 FQDESV (reference sequence). This CDR3 has 15 residues. Here the CDR3 reads CASSLDRGRTDTQYF. The CDR3 DNA follows: TGTGCCAGCAGCTTAGACAGGGGGCGCACAGATACGCAGTATTTT. Based on the CDR3 plus reference TRBV11-1 and TRBJ2-3, the full variable domain is EAEVAQSPRYKITEKSQAVAFWCDPISGHATLYWYRQILGQGPELLVQFQDESVVDDSQLPKDRFSAERLKGVDSTLKIQPAELGDSAMYLCASSLDRGRTDTQYFGPGTRLTVL.

The V call is TRBV7-3, the J call TRBJ2-1, with 11 nucleotides matching TRBD2. Germline-derived CDR1 and CDR2 are SGHTA and FQGTGA. The CDR3 sequence is 20 residues long. Trimming at V came to 2 bases and at J to 0 bases, leaving 12 bases not matched to a gene. CDR3 protein: CASSLARSGGGLSSYNEQFF. The CDR3, as DNA: TGTGCCAGCAGCTTAGCCCGTAGCGGGGGGGGCTTGAGCTCCTACAATGAGCAGTTCTTC. Full variable domain (missing parts from reference TRBV7-3 and TRBJ2-1): GAGVSQTPSNKVTEKGKYVELRCDPISGHTALYWYRQSLGQGPEFLIYFQGTGAADDSGLPNDRFFAVRPEGSVSTLKIQRTERGDSAVYLCASSLARSGGGLSSYNEQFFGPGTRLTVL.

The chain combines TRBV6-6 with TRBJ1-1; TRBD1 might be the D (5 bases). The germline gives CDR1 MNHNY, CDR2 SVGAGI (reference sequence). The CDR3 has 14 residues. The ends were cut back, 6 bases at V and 1 base at J, with 12 bases in the middle. This CDR3 is CASSQGRENTEAFF. The CDR3 DNA is TGTGCCAGCAGCCAGGGACGGGAGAACACTGAAGCTTTCTTT.

V and J are TRBV30 and TRBJ1-1; a possible D gene is TRBD1 (6 bases). The CDR3 consists of 15 residues. V was trimmed by 1 base and J by 3 bases, leaving 15 bases between them. Germline assignment: CDR1 GTSNPN and CDR2 SVGIG (reference sequence). The CDR3 DNA reads TGTGCCTGGAGTGGGTCTTGGAGGGGGGACACTGAAGCTTTCTTT. Translation: CAWSGSWRGDTEAFF.

The rearrangement joins TRBV7-3 to TRBJ2-2; D not certain. The CDR3 totals 12 residues. V was clipped by 2 bases and J by 6 bases, with 4 bases between them. Germline V gives CDR1 SGHTA, CDR2 FQGTGA. The CDR3 DNA is TGTGCCAGCAGCTTAGGGCCCGGGGAGCTGTTTTTT. This gives the protein CASSLGPGELFF. Complete variable domain (other parts from reference TRBV7-3 and TRBJ2-2): GAGVSQTPSNKVTEKGKYVELRCDPISGHTALYWYRQSLGQGPEFLIYFQGTGAADDSGLPNDRFFAVRPEGSVSTLKIQRTERGDSAVYLCASSLGPGELFFGEGSRLTVL.

This chain uses TRBV28 with TRBJ2-7; 7 bases are a match to TRBD1. Germline assignment: CDR1 MDHEN and CDR2 SYDVKM. The CDR3 contains 12 residues. With 7 bases clipped from V and 3 bases from J, the junction kept 3 bases outside the gene matches. The CDR3 region is CASTGGRYEQYF. The CDR3 DNA reads TGTGCCAGCACAGGGGGTCGCTACGAGCAGTACTTC.

The chain is built from TRBV5-1 and TRBJ2-3; D not resolved. The CDR3 sequence is 14 residues long. V lost 0 bases and J lost 0, with 5 bases in between. Germline-derived CDR1 and CDR2 are SGHRS and YFSETQ. CDR3 region: CASSLETSTDTQYF. CDR3 bases: TGCGCCAGCAGCTTGGAGACCAGCACAGATACGCAGTATTTT.

This clone was recorded a few times. V usage is TRBV29-1 and J usage is TRBJ2-7; TRBD1 matches 9 bases. Looked up from germline, CDR1 is SQVTM and CDR2 is ANQGSEA. This CDR3 spans 14 amino acids. Unmatched junction bases numbered 12, after V lost 7 bases and J lost 5 bases. The CDR3 reads CSAGRDRDFDEQYF. In nucleotides, the CDR3 is TGCAGCGCTGGCCGGGACAGGGATTTCGACGAGCAGTACTTC.

This clone was seen a few times. The CDR3 bases are TGTGCCAGCAGTTTAGACAGGGTGGGGAACACCGGGGAGCTGTTTTTT. This translates into CASSLDRVGNTGELFF. The chain has TRBV28 and TRBJ2-2; the match to TRBD1 covers 7 bases. CDR1 is MDHEN and CDR2 is SYDVKM in the germline V gene. Trimming at V came to 2 bases and at J to 1 base, leaving 4 bases not matched to a gene. The CDR3 runs 16 residues.

As to this clone: The junction does not match germline at one end; this may be a read error. The chain joins TRBV28 to TRBJ1-4, with D uncertain. The CDR3 is made up of 12 amino acids. Germline CDR1 and CDR2: MDHEN and SYDVKM. CDR3 amino acids: CASSPHGVASGF. The CDR3 DNA follows: TGTGCCAGCAGTCCCCACGGCGTTGCATCCGGCTTT.

The V and J genes are TRBV30 and TRBJ2-7, with D perhaps assigned TRBD1 or TRBD2 (5 bases each). Germline CDR1 is GTSNPN and CDR2 is SVGIG (reference sequence). Trimming took off 3 bases at V and 3 bases at J, with 15 bases between the two ends. The CDR3 has 14 amino acids. CDR3 protein: CAWSPGRGIYEQYF. Written as DNA, the CDR3 is TGTGCCTGGAGCCCGGGACGGGGAATCTACGAGCAGTACTTC.

V and J are TRBV15 and TRBJ2-3; D may be TRBD1 or TRBD2 (5 bases each). CDR3 length equals 15 residues. V was pared by 1 base and J by 2 bases, with 10 bases between. CDR1 is LNHNV, CDR2 YYDKDF, per germline (reference sequence). In DNA form, the CDR3 reads TGTGCCACCAGCAGAGTTCGGGGCCCCACAGATACGCAGTATTTT. Amino acids: CATSRVRGPTDTQYF.

In this sample, this clone is medium-sized. The gene calls are TRBV4-3 and TRBJ1-2; 9 bases fit TRBD1. With 3 bases clipped from V and 10 bases from J, the junction kept 9 bases outside the gene matches. This CDR3 is 14 amino acids long. The V gene's germline CDR1 is LGHNA and CDR2 YSLEER. CDR3: CASSHPGTGNDYTF. CDR3 nucleotides: TGCGCCAGCAGCCATCCCGGGACAGGGAACGACTACACCTTC.

J is TRBJ1-1 and V is TRBV10-1; D is ambiguous. V lost 8 bases and J 13 bases, leaving 23 bases between the germline ends. Germline CDR1 reads WNHNN; CDR2 reads SYGVQD (reference sequence). The CDR3 covers 13 residues. The CDR3: CASSSSGSDVGFF. In nucleotides, the CDR3 is TGCGCCAGCTCCTCATCCGGGAGCGACGTGGGTTTCTTT.

On this clone: The junction and the germline gene differ at one end; a read error may be behind it. The chain combines TRBV5-1 with TRBJ2-7; 14 bases match TRBD2. From germline, CDR1 is SGHRS and CDR2 YFSETQ. The CDR3 runs 15 residues. CDR3 in DNA: TGCGCCAGCAGCCCGGACTCCTGGACTAGCGGGGGGACGGACTTC. This gives the protein CASSPDSWTSGGTDF. The variable domain in full, with the rest retrieved from reference TRBV5-1 and TRBJ2-7, is KAGVTQTPRYLIKTRGQQVTLSCSPISGHRSVSWYQQTPGQGLQFLFEYFSETQRNKGNFPGRFSGRQFSNSRSEMNVSTLELGDSALYLCASSPDSWTSGGTDFGPGTRLTVT.

The V gene is TRBV28, the J gene TRBJ1-2; the D is unclear. The CDR3 covers 13 residues. Trimming removed 1 base from V and 2 bases from J, with 5 bases in between. Germline-derived CDR1 and CDR2 are MDHEN and SYDVKM. As DNA, the CDR3 is TGTGCCAGCAGTTTATCTGGAAACTATGGCTACACCTTC. Translated: CASSLSGNYGYTF.

The chain carries TRBV30 and TRBJ1-5; 7 nucleotides line up with TRBD1. The CDR3 runs 15 residues. J was trimmed by 4 bases and V by 5 bases; bases with no gene match: 11. Germline assignment: CDR1 GTSNPN and CDR2 SVGIG (reference sequence). The DNA for the CDR3 is TGTGCCTGGTCAATAGGGACAGCTCGTAATCAGCCCCAGCATTTT. Amino acids: CAWSIGTARNQPQHF.

The CDR3 DNA reads as TGTGCCAGTAGTATAGATGAACGCCAAGAGACCCAGTACTTC. This gives the protein CASSIDERQETQYF. The J gene is TRBJ2-5, the V gene TRBV19, with unresolved D. Trimming took 0 bases from V and 1 from J, leaving 6 bases between them. The CDR3 runs 14 residues. Germline V gene data show CDR1 as LNHDA and CDR2 as SQIVND (reference sequence). Based on the CDR3 plus reference TRBV19 and TRBJ2-5, the full variable domain is DGGITQSPKYLFRKEGQNVTLSCEQNLNHDAMYWYRQDPGQGLRLIYYSQIVNDFQKGDIAEGYSVSREKKESFPLTVTSAQKNPTAFYLCASSIDERQETQYFGPGTRLLVL.

The V and J genes are TRBV7-2 and TRBJ2-4; 9 bases map to TRBD1. Trimming removed 5 bases from V and 6 bases from J; junction bases left unmatched: 11. CDR3 size: 16 residues. The germline CDR1 and CDR2 sequences are SGHTA and FQGNSA. The CDR3 nucleotides are TGTGCCAGCAGCCCGAGACAGGGGGGGTACGGAAACATTCAGTACTTC. Its translation is CASSPRQGGYGNIQYF.

The rearrangement uses TRBV5-1 and TRBJ1-1; D may be TRBD1 (6 bases). This CDR3 has 16 residues. Trimming stripped 2 bases from V and 2 bases from J, with 16 bases between. Per the germline V gene, CDR1 is SGHRS and CDR2 is YFSETQ. This chain's CDR3 is CASSLPGQAVNTEAFF. For the CDR3, the DNA is TGCGCCAGCAGCTTACCGGGACAAGCCGTAAACACTGAAGCTTTCTTT.

V and J are TRBV30 and TRBJ1-3; maybe TRBD1 (6 bases). V shed 3 bases and J shed 0 bases, with 9 bases lying between them. The CDR3 spans 14 residues. Per the germline V gene, CDR1 is GTSNPN and CDR2 is SVGIG (reference sequence). CDR3 loop: CAWRQGSSGNTIYF. Written as DNA, the CDR3 is TGTGCCTGGAGACAGGGCTCCTCTGGAAACACCATATATTTT.

This clone appeared once. The chain carries TRBV2 and TRBJ1-1; weak D call: TRBD1 (5 bases). Trimming left V 4 bases short and J 5 bases short, with 11 bases between. The length of the CDR3 is 13 residues. Germline CDR1 SNHLY, CDR2 FYNNEI. DNA for the CDR3: TGTGCCAGCAGTGTGGGGCCGGGTACTGAAGCTTTCTTT. Encoded protein: CASSVGPGTEAFF. The whole variable domain, remainder taken from reference TRBV2 and TRBJ1-1, is EPEVTQTPSHQVTQMGQEVILRCVPISNHLYFYWYRQILGQKVEFLVSFYNNEISEKSEIFDDQFSVERPDGSNFTLKIRSTKLEDSAMYFCASSVGPGTEAFFGQGTRLTVV.